The entry below gives a single T cell receptor beta chain sequence along with its context. The antigen remains unidentified. This same CDR3 is encoded by further DNA sequences in the sample. These data are taken from a study of cytomegalovirus exposure and HLA in healthy donors. Study-level results: Previous analysis showed most TCR beta V segments were productive about 90% or about 30% of the time. Rare TCR sequences dominated, though some public TCRs recurred in many donors. There were several of the most significant clusters that appeared linked to common viral pathogens in a later analysis.

The germline gives CDR1 SGHVS, CDR2 FQNEAQ. After removal of 2 bases from V and 5 bases from J, the junction contained 4 bases not matched to a gene. CDR3 length: 14 amino acids. Primers for the PCR totalled 60 Vbeta and 13 Jbeta. TCRdb's copy holds only in-frame clones and misses some; the assay was immunoSEQ multiplex PCR. The data contain over 200,000 clones, more than 75% of them singletons. This receptor was taken from a human donor in good health. J is TRBJ2-5 and V is TRBV7-8; 8 bases map to TRBD1. Sequenced: PBMCs. Here the CDR3 reads CASSLQGAGETQYF. In DNA, the CDR3 is TGTGCCAGCAGCTTACAGGGGGCAGGGGAGACCCAGTACTTC. Combining the CDR3 with reference TRBV7-8 and TRBJ2-5 gives the whole variable domain GAGVSQSPRYKVAKRGQDVALRCDPISGHVSLFWYQQALGQGPEFLTYFQNEAQLDKSGLPSDRFFAERPEGSVSTLKIQRTQQEDSAVYLCASSLQGAGETQYFGPGTRLLVL.